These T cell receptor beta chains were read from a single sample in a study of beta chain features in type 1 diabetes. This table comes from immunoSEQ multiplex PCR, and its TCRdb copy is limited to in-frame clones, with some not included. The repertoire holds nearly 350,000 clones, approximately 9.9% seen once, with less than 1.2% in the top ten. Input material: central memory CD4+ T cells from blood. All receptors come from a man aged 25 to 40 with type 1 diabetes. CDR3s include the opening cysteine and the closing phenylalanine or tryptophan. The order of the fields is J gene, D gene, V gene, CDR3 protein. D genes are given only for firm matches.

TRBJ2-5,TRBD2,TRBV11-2,CASSPGLAETQYF
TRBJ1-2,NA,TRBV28,CASSLGGAQSYGYTF
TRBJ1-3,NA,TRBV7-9,CASSLKEPSGNTIYF
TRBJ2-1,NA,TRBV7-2,CASSLGADNEQFF
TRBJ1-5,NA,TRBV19,CASSIRNQPQHF
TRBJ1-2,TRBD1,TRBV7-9,CASSRERTGPYTF
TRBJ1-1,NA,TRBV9,CASSGGTGTFTEAFF
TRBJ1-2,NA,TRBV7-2,CASSLAGGYTF
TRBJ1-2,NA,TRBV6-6,CASSSASRNYGYTF
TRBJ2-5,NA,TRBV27,CASRRVGQETQYF
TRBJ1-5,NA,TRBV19,CASSQGQPQHF
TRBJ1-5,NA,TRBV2,CASSEGGNSNQPQHF
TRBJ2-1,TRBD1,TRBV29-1,CSGAHRGQGYNEQFF
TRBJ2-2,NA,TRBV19,CASSIISPAVATGELFF
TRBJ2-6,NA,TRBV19,CASSTTPGLLYSGANVLTF
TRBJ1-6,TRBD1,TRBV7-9,CASSPSGQGNSPLHF
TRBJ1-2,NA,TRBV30,CAWSTIQGRRGYTF
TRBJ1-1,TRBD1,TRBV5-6,CASTGQTAEAFF
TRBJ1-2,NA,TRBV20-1,CSAKPYGYTF
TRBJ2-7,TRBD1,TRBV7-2,CASSARTGPYEQYF
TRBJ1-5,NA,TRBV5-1,CASSFRGNQPQHF
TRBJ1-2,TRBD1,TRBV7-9,CASSPGQGRVYGYTF
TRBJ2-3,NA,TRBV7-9,CASSVSSADTQYF
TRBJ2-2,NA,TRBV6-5,CASTTRLENTGELFF
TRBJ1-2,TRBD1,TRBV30,CAWSSNTGGNGYTF
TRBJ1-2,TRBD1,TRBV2,CASSVSGTGIYGYTF
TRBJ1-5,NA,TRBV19,CASSMMGPQPQHF
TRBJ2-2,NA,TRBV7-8,CASSLVSLGTGELFF
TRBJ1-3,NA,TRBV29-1,CSVGGGGNTIYF
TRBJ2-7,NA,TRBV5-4,CASRLWGDYEQYF
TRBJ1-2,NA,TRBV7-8,CASSLVDSNYGYTF
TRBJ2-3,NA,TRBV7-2,CASSLDPGSTDTQYF
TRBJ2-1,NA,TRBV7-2,CASSLGLGSDEQFF
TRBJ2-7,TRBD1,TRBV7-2,CASSLEDRIYEQYF
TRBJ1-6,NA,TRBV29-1,CSPPGQGEHSPLHF
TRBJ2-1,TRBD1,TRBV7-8,CASSRRTGGHEQFF
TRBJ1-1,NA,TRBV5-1,CASSLVRGAPEAFF
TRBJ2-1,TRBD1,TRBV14,CASSPTGGYNEQFF
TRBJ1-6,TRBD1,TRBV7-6,CASSLGRGNSPLHF
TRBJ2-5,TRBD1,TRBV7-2,CASRRTGGETQYF
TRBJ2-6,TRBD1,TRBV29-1,CSVEDRVSYGANVLTF
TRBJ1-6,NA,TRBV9,CASSGQVNSPLHF
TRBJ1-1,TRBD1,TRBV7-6,CASRRGDRVTEGAFF
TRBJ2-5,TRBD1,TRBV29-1,CSVVGQGGFQETQYF
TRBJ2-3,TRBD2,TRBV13,CASSWGLAGVDTDTQYF
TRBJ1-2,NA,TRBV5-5,CASRAGTANGYTF
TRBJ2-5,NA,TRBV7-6,CASTKTGRAPETQYF
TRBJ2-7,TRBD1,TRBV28,CASSTAGQGNTYEQYF
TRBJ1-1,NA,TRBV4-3,CASSQWTENTEAFF
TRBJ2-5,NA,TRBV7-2,CASSSETVSETQYF
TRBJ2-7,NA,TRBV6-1,CASSSWDPRPEEQYF
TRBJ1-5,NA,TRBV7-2,CASSLQGAVNNQPQHF
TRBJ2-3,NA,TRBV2,CASSVRTGGTDTQYF